The rows below give T cell receptor beta chains drawn from one sample of a study of early T cells in non-severe SARS-CoV-2 infection. TCRdb analysed the 5' RACE reads with MiXCR anew, one entry per CDR3 protein. The sample shows tens of thousands of distinct CDR3 sequences, around 10% of them seen only once. Sequenced material: whole blood. Receptors were obtained from an adult who was a healthcare worker with PCR-confirmed SARS-CoV-2 infection or an uninfected control (not recorded which). The CDR3 runs from the conserved cysteine through the conserved F or W. Fields, in order: D gene, clone size, J gene, V gene, CDR3 protein, CDR3 DNA. A D gene is named only where the DNA matches it firmly. Expanded clones get a size class; other rows say once, few or many, or leave the size out.

>NA|NA|TRBJ1-2|TRBV14
CASSRAGTYGYTF
TGTGCCAGCAGCCGGGCGGGGACCTATGGCTACACCTTC
>TRBD1|many|TRBJ1-1|TRBV4-2
CASSQQGAGTEAFF
TGTGCCAGCAGCCAACAGGGGGCTGGCACTGAAGCTTTCTTT
>TRBD2|many|TRBJ2-7|TRBV7-6
CASSSGLAGYEQYF
TGTGCCAGCAGCTCGGGACTAGCGGGCTACGAGCAGTACTTC
>TRBD2|NA|TRBJ2-1|TRBV2
CASSGGTSGMYNEQFF
TGTGCCAGCAGTGGGGGGACTAGCGGGATGTACAATGAGCAGTTCTTC
>TRBD2|few|TRBJ2-1|TRBV2
CASRGTSGTSYNEQFF
TGTGCCAGCAGGGGGACTAGCGGGACCTCCTACAATGAGCAGTTCTTC
>TRBD1|many|TRBJ2-1|TRBV3-1
CASSQDSGTGGNEQFF
TGTGCCAGCAGCCAAGATTCGGGGACAGGGGGTAATGAGCAGTTCTTC
>NA|many|TRBJ1-2|TRBV2
CATREAEGYGYTF
TGTGCCACCCGAGAGGCCGAGGGATATGGCTACACCTTC
>NA|many|TRBJ1-5|TRBV29-1
CSVEEGINQPQHF
TGCAGCGTTGAGGAGGGGATAAATCAGCCCCAGCATTTT
>NA|many|TRBJ1-2|TRBV20-1
CSARHGPWDGHTF
TGCAGTGCTAGGCACGGACCGTGGGACGGCCACACCTTC
>TRBD2|few|TRBJ2-7|TRBV5-1
CASSLGTGGEQYF
TGCGCCAGCAGCTTGGGGACGGGGGGCGAGCAGTACTTC
>NA|few|TRBJ2-6|TRBV5-1
CASSLERNSGANVLTF
TGCGCCAGCAGCTTGGAACGGAACTCTGGGGCCAACGTCCTGACTTTC
>TRBD2|many|TRBJ2-1|TRBV7-3
CASSLGLAGVDEQFF
TGTGCCAGCAGTTTGGGACTAGCGGGAGTTGATGAGCAGTTCTTC
>NA|few|TRBJ1-5|TRBV3-1
CASSLASNQPQHF
TGTGCCAGCAGCCTGGCCAGCAATCAGCCCCAGCATTTT
>TRBD1|many|TRBJ1-1|TRBV29-1
CSERTGGGSDTEAFF
TGCAGCGAACGGACAGGGGGCGGTTCGGACACTGAAGCTTTCTTT
>NA|NA|TRBJ2-7|TRBV30
CAWSSRDSYSYEQYF
TGTGCCTGGAGTAGCCGAGACAGTTATTCCTACGAGCAGTACTTC
>NA|few|TRBJ2-5|TRBV29-1
CSVAGTRGETQYF
TGCAGCGTCGCGGGGACAAGGGGGGAGACCCAGTACTTC
>TRBD2|NA|TRBJ2-1|TRBV9
CASSEPGLVLFF
TGTGCCAGCAGCGAACCAGGACTAGTCCTGTTCTTC
>TRBD1|many|TRBJ2-1|TRBV24-1
CATSDSGQGGDEQFF
TGTGCCACCAGTGATTCTGGACAGGGGGGTGATGAGCAGTTCTTC
>NA|many|TRBJ2-1|TRBV5-1
CASSQGTGRGEQFF
TGCGCCAGCAGCCAAGGGACTGGCCGGGGAGAGCAGTTCTTC
>NA|many|TRBJ2-6|TRBV29-1
CSVEADGANVLTF
TGCAGCGTTGAGGCAGATGGGGCCAACGTCCTGACTTTC
>TRBD2|many|TRBJ2-7|TRBV12-3/TRBV12-4
CASSLGLAGPYEQYF
TGTGCCAGCAGTTTAGGACTAGCGGGACCCTACGAGCAGTACTTC
>TRBD1|NA|TRBJ1-6|TRBV6-1
CTSISQGTYNSPLHF
TGTACCAGCATATCACAGGGGACCTATAATTCACCCCTCCACTTT
>TRBD2|many|TRBJ2-7|TRBV11-2
CASSLMTSSLYEQYF
TGTGCCAGCAGCCTGATGACTAGCTCACTATACGAGCAGTACTTC
>TRBD1|many|TRBJ2-2|TRBV29-1
CSVQGAQSTGELFF
TGCAGCGTTCAGGGGGCGCAGAGCACCGGGGAGCTGTTTTTT
>NA|many|TRBJ1-5|TRBV4-2
CASSPRSSGNQPQHF
TGTGCCAGCAGCCCCCGCTCCAGCGGCAATCAGCCCCAGCATTTT
>NA|many|TRBJ2-7|TRBV7-3
CASSKGGRTTSEQYF
TGTGCCAGCAGCAAAGGGGGTAGAACTACAAGCGAGCAGTACTTC
>TRBD1|many|TRBJ1-2|TRBV6-5
CASTILVAGGSFWNYDGYTF
TGTGCCAGCACCATTCTAGTAGCAGGGGGCTCCTTCTGGAACTATGACGGCTACACCTTC
>NA|NA|TRBJ1-1|TRBV15
CATSRPLSRGEAFF
TGTGCCACCAGCAGACCCCTCTCCAGGGGTGAAGCTTTCTTT
>NA|many|TRBJ2-1|TRBV29-1
CSVADNEQFF
TGCAGCGTTGCAGACAATGAGCAGTTCTTC
>NA|many|TRBJ1-4|TRBV7-8
CASSLEEWIGVEKLFF
TGTGCCAGCAGCTTAGAGGAGTGGATAGGGGTTGAAAAACTGTTTTTT
>NA|few|TRBJ1-3|TRBV29-1
CSVEYIKGGNTIYF
TGCAGCGTTGAATACATTAAGGGCGGAAACACCATATATTTT
>NA|many|TRBJ2-7|TRBV11-3
CASSFHHRRNISYEQYF
TGTGCCAGCAGCTTCCACCACCGTCGGAACATATCCTACGAGCAGTACTTC
>NA|many|TRBJ1-4|TRBV27
CASSTGFRGEKLFF
TGTGCCAGCAGTACAGGGTTCAGAGGTGAAAAACTGTTTTTT
>TRBD2|many|TRBJ2-1|TRBV10-3
CAISHSGAIDNEQFF
TGTGCCATCAGCCATAGCGGGGCGATAGACAATGAGCAGTTCTTC
>NA|few|TRBJ2-7|TRBV15
CATSSVPPHEQYF
TGTGCCACCAGCAGTGTCCCCCCTCACGAGCAGTACTTC
>NA|many|TRBJ2-1|TRBV24-1
CATSDLQSTGGVEQFF
TGTGCCACCAGTGATTTGCAGTCGACAGGCGGCGTTGAGCAGTTCTTC
>NA|many|TRBJ1-4|TRBV7-9
CASSSGLREKLFF
TGTGCCAGCAGCTCGGGGCTGCGTGAAAAACTGTTTTTT
>NA|few|TRBJ2-1|TRBV12-5
CASGPPGVGNYNEQFF
TGTGCTAGTGGGCCCCCCGGCGTAGGGAACTACAATGAGCAGTTCTTC
>NA|many|TRBJ2-5|TRBV20-1
CSAREETQYF
TGCAGTGCTAGAGAAGAGACCCAGTACTTC
>TRBD1|few|TRBJ1-1|TRBV2
CASSEGQQESNTEAFF
TGTGCCAGCAGTGAGGGACAGCAGGAATCGAACACTGAAGCTTTCTTT
>TRBD1|many|TRBJ1-3|TRBV20-1
CSARGVWSGPISGNTIYF
TGCAGTGCCAGGGGGGTTTGGTCGGGACCGATCTCTGGAAACACCATATATTTT
>TRBD1|NA|TRBJ1-4|TRBV29-1
CSVYRGGNEKLFF
TGCAGCGTGTACAGGGGGGGTAACGAAAAACTGTTTTTT
>NA|NA|TRBJ1-5|TRBV20-1
CSARPGGGDNQPQHF
TGCAGTGCTAGGCCTGGAGGGGGTGATAATCAGCCCCAGCATTTT
>NA|few|TRBJ1-5|TRBV20-1
CSARATATNQPQHF
TGCAGTGCTAGGGCGACGGCCACTAATCAGCCCCAGCATTTT
>TRBD1|few|TRBJ2-5|TRBV6-6
CASSYSRTGTGTQYF
TGTGCCAGCAGTTACTCCCGGACAGGGACAGGGACCCAGTACTTC
>NA|many|TRBJ2-5|TRBV3-1
CASGTLSHETQYF
TGTGCCAGCGGCACCCTTAGTCACGAGACCCAGTACTTC
>NA|many|TRBJ2-1|TRBV19
CASKTKEGTGYNEQFF
TGTGCCAGTAAAACAAAGGAGGGGACGGGCTACAATGAGCAGTTCTTC
>TRBD1|few|TRBJ2-3|TRBV11-2
CASSPGQGSLDTQYF
TGTGCCAGCAGCCCTGGACAGGGTTCTTTAGATACGCAGTATTTT
>NA|many|TRBJ1-6|TRBV27
CASRPLAQSPLHF
TGTGCCAGCAGACCTCTGGCCCAATCACCCCTCCACTTT
>NA|NA|TRBJ2-2|TRBV5-1
CASSLGGVSNTGELFF
TGCGCCAGCAGCTTGGGGGGAGTTTCGAACACCGGGGAGCTGTTTTTT
>TRBD1|few|TRBJ2-5|TRBV7-8
CASSHRGRMETQYF
TGTGCCAGCAGCCACAGGGGGCGTATGGAGACCCAGTACTTC
>NA|NA|TRBJ2-1|TRBV6-5
CASRPDLRPNEQFF
TGTGCCAGCAGACCTGACCTGCGTCCCAATGAGCAGTTCTTC
>TRBD1|many|TRBJ2-1|TRBV7-9
CASSLAQGWNEQFF
TGTGCCAGCAGCTTAGCACAGGGGTGGAATGAGCAGTTCTTC
>TRBD2|NA|TRBJ2-2|TRBV29-1
CSVVLAANTGELFF
TGCAGCGTAGTACTAGCGGCGAACACCGGGGAGCTGTTTTTT
>NA|few|TRBJ1-1|TRBV29-1
CSAQGRFGRNTEAFF
TGCAGCGCCCAAGGCCGATTTGGTAGGAACACTGAAGCTTTCTTT